This T cell receptor beta chain was obtained from a study of T cell responses to AZD1222 COVID-19 vaccine. TCRdb's copy holds only in-frame clones and misses some; the assay was immunoSEQ multiplex PCR. The sample lists 95,000 to 150,000 clones; about 90% were seen once. The receptor comes from an adult in good health. This material consisted of peripheral blood, taken on day 0 of AZD1222 vaccination.

The CDR3 DNA sequence: TGTGCCTGCTACGGGCCCAACCAAGAGACCCAGTACTTC. It specifies CACYGPNQETQYF. The chain uses TRBV30 and TRBJ2-5; D remains unclear. The V and J ends lost 6 bases and 0 bases respectively, with 11 bases between them. Germline V gene data show CDR1 as GTSNPN and CDR2 as SVGIG (reference sequence). The CDR3 contains 13 residues.